What follows are 31 T cell receptor beta chains derived from one specimen sequenced in a study of CD8+CD57+ T cells in acquired aplastic anemia. Template material for TCR beta VDJ and CDR3 profiling consisted of genomic DNA. TCRdb reprocessed the reads via MiXCR and lists one record per CDR3 protein. In the table there are 150,000 to 200,000 distinct CDR3 sequences, around 65% of which are singletons. The sample comprised sorted CD4+, CD8+, or CD8+CD57+ T cells (not recorded which) from PBMCs. These receptor sequences come from a human donor with severe aplastic anemia or a healthy control (not recorded which).

This chain links TRBV7-9 with TRBJ1-1, with a weak D call TRBD1 (6 bases). Trimming removed 1 base from V and 6 bases from J, with 9 bases in between. In germline, CDR1 is SEHNR, CDR2 FQNEAQ (reference sequence). This CDR3 contains 13 residues. CDR3 residues: CASSLVGQPEAFF. The CDR3 DNA reads as TGTGCCAGCAGCTTAGTGGGACAACCTGAAGCTTTCTTT.

There are a few counts of this clonotype. This chain joins TRBV4-1 and TRBJ2-1; TRBD2 agrees at 8 bases. CDR1 and CDR2 from the germline V gene are MGHRA and YSYEKL. The CDR3 runs 14 residues. V lost 1 base, J lost 15 bases, and 11 bases stayed unmatched. CDR3 coding DNA: TGCGCCAGCAGCCAAGCCCCATATAGCGGGACTGTGTTCTTC. Translated: CASSQAPYSGTVFF.

This clonotype showed up many times. The chain employs TRBV28 and TRBJ1-3; D remains ambiguous. This CDR3 spans 11 amino acids. V was pared by 5 bases and J by 16 bases, with 15 bases between. Germline V gene sequence: CDR1 MDHEN, CDR2 SYDVKM. The CDR3 protein is CASSPSSARYF. CDR3 nucleotide sequence: TGTGCCAGCAGTCCCAGCTCGGCGCGGTATTTT.

The V call is TRBV28, the J call TRBJ2-3; D possibly corresponds to TRBD2 (6 bases). Trimming removed 4 bases at V and 1 base at J, with 18 bases between. CDR3 length equals 17 residues. Germline V lookup: CDR1 MDHEN, CDR2 SYDVKM. CDR3 amino acids: CASSWGGTLLGTDTQYF. The CDR3 DNA follows: TGTGCCAGCAGTTGGGGTGGGACTCTATTGGGCACAGATACGCAGTATTTT.

The chain recombines TRBV7-2 with TRBJ1-3; possible D gene TRBD1, 5 bases. V dropped 1 base and J dropped 10 bases, with 23 bases sitting between them. The CDR3 sequence is 17 residues long. CDR1 is SGHTA and CDR2 is FQGNSA in the germline V gene. CDR3 in amino acids: CASSLGWGDGNLETIYF. The CDR3 coding sequence is TGTGCCAGCAGCTTAGGATGGGGCGACGGTAACCTAGAGACCATATATTTT.

J is TRBJ2-3 and V is TRBV6-2 or TRBV6-3; weak D call: TRBD2 (6 bases). V was trimmed by 2 bases and J by 1 base, leaving 13 bases between them. Germline lookup yields CDR1 MNHEY and CDR2 SVGEGT. CDR3 length: 16 residues. The CDR3 loop reads CASSYETSFGTDTQYF. In DNA form, the CDR3 reads TGTGCCAGCAGTTACGAGACTAGTTTCGGCACAGATACGCAGTATTTT.

The rearrangement uses TRBV2 and TRBJ2-7; D unresolved. Germline V lookup: CDR1 SNHLY, CDR2 FYNNEI. V was trimmed by 0 bases and J by 6 bases, leaving 12 bases between them. This CDR3 is built from 14 residues. CDR3 in DNA: TGTGCCAGCAGTGAAGCGCGCGGCCCCTTCGAGCAGTACTTC. Amino acid sequence: CASSEARGPFEQYF.

The chain carries TRBV24-1 and TRBJ2-2; no reliable D call. V shed 4 bases and J shed 0 bases, with 8 bases lying between them. CDR3 length: 15 residues. Germline CDR1 KGHDR, CDR2 SFDVKD. The CDR3: CATSDTVTNTGELFF. CDR3 sequence (DNA): TGTGCCACCAGTGACACGGTAACGAACACCGGGGAGCTGTTTTTT.

CDR3 sequence: CASSPSSGGNYGYTF. CDR3 DNA: TGTGCCAGCAGCCCATCTAGCGGGGGTAACTATGGCTACACCTTC. The chain combines TRBV9 with TRBJ1-2; D might be TRBD1 (5 bases). Trimming stripped 4 bases from V and 1 base from J, with 14 bases between. CDR1 and CDR2 from the germline V gene are SGDLS and YYNGEE. The CDR3 has 15 residues. Complete variable domain (other parts from reference TRBV9 and TRBJ1-2): DSGVTQTPKHLITATGQRVTLRCSPRSGDLSVYWYQQSLDQGLQFLIQYYNGEERAKGNILERFSAQQFPDLHSELNLSSLELGDSALYFCASSPSSGGNYGYTFGSGTRLTVV.

This clonotype was observed many times. The chain combines TRBV19 with TRBJ1-5; D ambiguous. Germline V gene lookup returns CDR1 LNHDA and CDR2 SQIVND (reference sequence). The germline V and J ends were trimmed by 3 bases and 3 bases, with 9 bases remaining between them. The length of the CDR3 is 14 residues. CDR3 sequence (DNA): TGTGCCAGTAGTATTAGAGGGTACAATCAGCCCCAGCATTTT. Protein: CASSIRGYNQPQHF.

The V gene is TRBV25-1, the J gene TRBJ1-4; D ambiguous. The CDR3 covers 14 residues. V shed 1 base and J shed 7 bases, with 10 bases lying between them. Germline assignment: CDR1 MGHDK and CDR2 SYGVNS. CDR3 DNA: TGTGCCAGCAGTGAATCGTGGGAGTCTGAAAAACTGTTTTTT. This gives the protein CASSESWESEKLFF.

This clonotype appeared once. The J gene is TRBJ2-1, the V gene TRBV7-4; perhaps TRBD2 as D (6 bases). V was shortened by 11 bases and J by 4 bases, with 21 bases between the two germline ends. The germline V gene encodes CDR1 SGHVT and CDR2 SQSDAQ. The CDR3 contains 15 residues. The CDR3 region is CAWSVLAGLYNEQFF. Here the CDR3 DNA reads TGTGCCTGGAGTGTACTGGCGGGGTTATACAATGAGCAGTTCTTC.

V and J are TRBV20-1 and TRBJ1-1; unclear D gene. V dropped 3 bases and J dropped 2 bases, with 4 bases sitting between them. Germline V CDR1 and CDR2: DFQATT, SNEGSKA (reference sequence). The CDR3 contains 11 residues. The CDR3 DNA reads TGCAGTGCTAGGGACAACACTGAAGCTTTCTTT. It is translated as CSARDNTEAFF.

The V gene is TRBV7-8, the J gene TRBJ1-6, with TRBD1 as a possible D gene (6 bases). This CDR3 has 21 residues. V was pared by 1 base and J by 7 bases, with 29 bases between. Per the germline V gene, CDR1 is SGHVS and CDR2 is FQNEAQ. The CDR3 region is CASSLGIGAGTTVGRNSPLHF. CDR3 in DNA: TGTGCCAGCAGCTTAGGGATAGGAGCAGGGACAACAGTGGGTCGAAATTCACCCCTCCACTTT.

V usage is TRBV2 and J usage is TRBJ2-7; TRBD2 might be the D (5 bases). Germline V gene data show CDR1 as SNHLY and CDR2 as FYNNEI. V was shortened by 8 bases and J by 3 bases, with 14 bases between the two germline ends. The CDR3 consists of 13 residues. CDR3 region: CASAVDGLYEQYF. For the CDR3, the DNA is TGTGCCAGCGCTGTCGACGGACTCTACGAGCAGTACTTC.

This clonotype was counted many times. The CDR3 DNA sequence: TGCGCCAGCAGCACCGGGACGGCCAGATACAATGAGCAGTTCTTC. It is translated as CASSTGTARYNEQFF. This chain links TRBV5-1 with TRBJ2-1; D assignment may be TRBD1 or TRBD2 (5 bases each). The length of the CDR3 is 15 residues. The germline CDR1 and CDR2 sequences are SGHRS and YFSETQ. With 4 bases removed from V and 4 bases from J, the gap between germline ends came to 15 bases.

The genes are TRBV20-1 and TRBJ1-4; possible D gene TRBD1, 6 bases. This CDR3 spans 15 amino acids. V gave up 1 base and J gave up 3 bases, with 12 bases separating them. Looked up from germline, CDR1 is DFQATT and CDR2 is SNEGSKA (reference sequence). This CDR3 is CSARGTQGANEKLFF. CDR3 sequence (DNA): TGCAGTGCTAGAGGGACACAGGGCGCTAATGAAAAACTGTTTTTT.

The rearrangement uses TRBV12-5 and TRBJ1-5; D is perhaps TRBD1 (5 bases). The CDR3 runs to 18 residues. Germline V gene data show CDR1 as LGHNT and CDR2 as FRNRAP. The V and J ends lost 1 base and 7 bases respectively, with 23 bases between them. The CDR3 spells CASGLDLGGPWGDQPQHF. For the CDR3, the DNA is TGTGCTAGTGGTTTGGACCTAGGCGGGCCCTGGGGGGACCAGCCCCAGCATTTT.

The chain employs TRBV10-3 and TRBJ2-7, with TRBD2 matching over 9 bases. The V gene's germline CDR1 is ENHRY and CDR2 SYGVKD. This CDR3 is built from 12 residues. The V and J ends lost 5 bases and 4 bases, in that order; junction bases with no gene match: 0. The CDR3 protein is CAISSGGYEQYF. As DNA, the CDR3 is TGTGCCATCAGTAGCGGGGGGTACGAGCAGTACTTC.

The chain couples TRBV29-1 to TRBJ2-7; the match to TRBD2 covers 7 bases. Unmatched junction bases numbered 6, after V lost 2 bases and J lost 2 bases. The CDR3 spans 14 residues. Germline V lookup: CDR1 SQVTM, CDR2 ANQGSEA. The CDR3 region has the DNA TGCAGCGTTGAAAGTGCCGGGAGGCCCTACGAGCAGTACTTC. This translates into CSVESAGRPYEQYF.

This clonotype was picked up a small number of times. This chain uses TRBV24-1 with TRBJ2-7; no firm D call. Between the trimmed V and J ends, which lost 4 bases and 1 base, there was a span of 4 bases. The CDR3 runs 12 residues. Germline V gene sequence: CDR1 KGHDR, CDR2 SFDVKD. CDR3 protein: CATSDTSYEQYF. The CDR3 nucleotides are TGTGCCACCAGTGACACTTCCTACGAGCAGTACTTC.

V usage is TRBV7-2 and J usage is TRBJ2-7; D is uncertain. The germline CDR1 and CDR2 sequences are SGHTA and FQGNSA. Trimming removed 3 bases from V and 3 bases from J, with 3 bases in between. This CDR3 is built from 11 residues. As DNA, the CDR3 is TGTGCCAGCAGCTTTTTCTACGAGCAGTACTTC. This codes for CASSFFYEQYF.

This chain connects TRBV10-3 to TRBJ2-7; D uncertain. V was pared by 2 bases and J by 3 bases, with 14 bases between. CDR1 and CDR2 (germline): ENHRY, SYGVKD. This CDR3 has 15 residues. As DNA, the CDR3 is TGTGCCATCAGTGAGCTAAGCGCCGTCTTCTACGAGCAGTACTTC. This sequence encodes CAISELSAVFYEQYF.

J is TRBJ1-5 and V is TRBV7-3; D is perhaps TRBD1 (5 bases). The CDR3 has 13 amino acids. V lost 1 base to trimming and J lost 13 bases, with 14 bases between them. Germline CDR1 reads SGHTA; CDR2 reads FQGTGA. The CDR3, as DNA: TGTGCCAGCAGCTTAATCGGGGGGGGGACGCAGCATTTT. Protein product: CASSLIGGGTQHF.

This clonotype is a singleton in its sample. The V and J genes are TRBV9 and TRBJ2-7; D may be TRBD1 or TRBD2 (5 bases each). The V end was cut by 4 bases, the J end by 3 bases, with 14 bases between. This CDR3 has 14 amino acids. Germline loops: CDR1 SGDLS, CDR2 YYNGEE. CDR3 sequence reads: CASSLGTENYEQYF. CDR3 coding DNA: TGTGCCAGCAGCCTCGGGACGGAGAACTACGAGCAGTACTTC. The full variable domain, in which reference TRBV9 and TRBJ2-7 provide the parts outside the CDR3, is DSGVTQTPKHLITATGQRVTLRCSPRSGDLSVYWYQQSLDQGLQFLIQYYNGEERAKGNILERFSAQQFPDLHSELNLSSLELGDSALYFCASSLGTENYEQYFGPGTRLTVT.

As for this clonotype: Because it lacks the conserved phenylalanine or tryptophan at the end, this CDR3 is likely a read error. The DNA is omitted, as the CDR3 cannot be located on it reliably, and the CDR3 follows TCRdb's listing. This chain uses TRBV12-3 or TRBV12-4 with TRBJ1-2; whether TRBD1, the table's D call, matches the DNA was not checked. The CDR3 is 11 residues long, ends included. The CDR3 region is CASSLAHPRGI.

Note on this clonotype: The junction and the germline gene differ at one end; a read error may be behind it. This rearrangement joins TRBV7-9 to TRBJ2-2; TRBD2 matches 13 bases. The length of the CDR3 is 17 residues. Germline CDR1 reads SEHNR; CDR2 reads FQNEAQ (reference sequence). CDR3 amino acids: CASSLEGLAGFGGDLFF. For the CDR3, the DNA is TGTGCCAGCAGCTTGGAGGGACTAGCGGGGTTCGGCGGGGACCTGTTTTTT.

The CDR3 loop reads CASSWADGDSTIQQYF. CDR3 nucleotides: TGTGCCAGCAGTTGGGCGGATGGGGATTCGACTATCCAGCAGTACTTC. The chain couples TRBV7-9 to TRBJ2-7; maybe TRBD2 (5 bases). The germline V gene has CDR1 SEHNR and CDR2 FQNEAQ (reference sequence). CDR3 length: 16 amino acids. Trimming removed 6 bases from V and 8 bases from J, with 26 bases in between.

The chain combines TRBV7-6 with TRBJ2-7; 9 positions agree with TRBD2. Germline V gene sequence: CDR1 SGHVS, CDR2 FNYEAQ. The V segment lost 3 bases and the J segment 2 bases; nucleotides outside the gene matches: 5. The CDR3 is 15 residues long. CDR3 DNA: TGTGCCAGCAGCTTTGGGGTAGCGGGGGCCTACGAGCAGTACTTC. This sequence encodes CASSFGVAGAYEQYF.

The rearrangement joins TRBV24-1 to TRBJ2-2, with TRBD1 identical over 9 bases. CDR1 is KGHDR and CDR2 is SFDVKD in the germline V gene. CDR3 size: 20 residues. V shed 0 bases and J 3 bases; nucleotides not matched to a gene: 13. The CDR3 loop is CATSDLPGQGSRSDTGELFF. The CDR3 nucleotides are TGTGCCACCAGTGATTTGCCGGGACAGGGTAGTCGCTCGGACACCGGGGAGCTGTTTTTT.

The rearrangement uses TRBV15 and TRBJ1-4; 9 bases are a match to TRBD1. Germline assignment: CDR1 LNHNV and CDR2 YYDKDF (reference sequence). CDR3 length: 15 amino acids. The V gene end was trimmed by 2 bases and the J gene end by 8 bases; junction bases not matched to a gene: 6. CDR3 loop: CATSRKDRGTEKLFF. CDR3 DNA sequence: TGTGCCACCAGCAGAAAGGACAGGGGCACGGAAAAACTGTTTTTT.